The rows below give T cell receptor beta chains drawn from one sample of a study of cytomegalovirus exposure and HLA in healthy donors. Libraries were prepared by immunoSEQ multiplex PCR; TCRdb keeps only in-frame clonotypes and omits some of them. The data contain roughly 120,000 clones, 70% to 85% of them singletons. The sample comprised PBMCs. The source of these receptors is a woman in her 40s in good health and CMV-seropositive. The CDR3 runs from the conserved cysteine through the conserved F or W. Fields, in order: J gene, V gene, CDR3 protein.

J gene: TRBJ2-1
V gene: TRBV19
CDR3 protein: CASRSVYNEQFF

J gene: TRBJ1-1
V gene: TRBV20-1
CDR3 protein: CSAPVAEAFF

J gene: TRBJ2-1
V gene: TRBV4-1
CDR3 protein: CASSQVAGGPGNEQFF

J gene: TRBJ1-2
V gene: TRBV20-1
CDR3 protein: CSATRQDGYTF

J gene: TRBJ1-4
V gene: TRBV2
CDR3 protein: CASSEAWTGLNEKLFF

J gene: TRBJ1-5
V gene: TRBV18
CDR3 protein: CASSGGGYQPQHF

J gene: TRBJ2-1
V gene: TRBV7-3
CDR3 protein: CASSSGQGTYNEQFF

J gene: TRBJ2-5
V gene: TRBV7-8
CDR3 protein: CASSAGGRVETQYF

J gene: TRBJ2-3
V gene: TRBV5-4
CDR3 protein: CASGWTSGTDTQYF

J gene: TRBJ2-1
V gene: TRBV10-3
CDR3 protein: CATNPGTGTNEQFF

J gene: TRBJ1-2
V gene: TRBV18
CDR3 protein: CASSTGQVEEDYGYTF

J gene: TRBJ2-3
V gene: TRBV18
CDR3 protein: CASSPGGADTQYF

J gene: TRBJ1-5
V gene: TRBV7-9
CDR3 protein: CASSLLNQPQHF

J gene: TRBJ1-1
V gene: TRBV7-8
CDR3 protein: CASSLDPGDTEAFF

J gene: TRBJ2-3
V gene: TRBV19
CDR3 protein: CASSSGRAYTDTQYF

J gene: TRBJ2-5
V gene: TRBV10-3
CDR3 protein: CAISPEGARETQYF

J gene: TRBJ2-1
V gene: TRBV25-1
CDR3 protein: CASSGMEWEKSNEQFF

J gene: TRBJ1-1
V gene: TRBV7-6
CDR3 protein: CASSPGTGGTEAFF

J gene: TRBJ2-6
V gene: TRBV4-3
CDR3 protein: CASSQVGGGAYGANVLTF

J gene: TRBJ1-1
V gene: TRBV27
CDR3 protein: CASSTTGPPGDTEAFF

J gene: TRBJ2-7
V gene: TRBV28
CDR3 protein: CASSLAGVAYEQYF

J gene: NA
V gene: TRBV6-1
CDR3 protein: CASPGHGAYEQYF

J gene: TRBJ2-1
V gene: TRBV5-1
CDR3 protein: CASSTEGRTQFF

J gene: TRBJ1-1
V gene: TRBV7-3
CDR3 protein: CASRLRGEAFF

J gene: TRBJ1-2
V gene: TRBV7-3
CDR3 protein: CASSDVGGAGYTF

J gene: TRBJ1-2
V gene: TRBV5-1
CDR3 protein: CASSLGSLGQGDGYTF

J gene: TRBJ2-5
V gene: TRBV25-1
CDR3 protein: CASSEWRTGGETQYF

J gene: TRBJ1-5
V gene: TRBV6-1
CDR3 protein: CASRRQGYSNQPQHF

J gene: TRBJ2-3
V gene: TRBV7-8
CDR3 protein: CASSFRDGGDTQYF

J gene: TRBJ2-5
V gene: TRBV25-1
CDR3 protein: CASDPSRGAGGRGETQYF

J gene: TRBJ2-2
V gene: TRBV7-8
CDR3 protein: CASSARLAGNTGELFF

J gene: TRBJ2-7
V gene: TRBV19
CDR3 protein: CASKRRGNYEQYF

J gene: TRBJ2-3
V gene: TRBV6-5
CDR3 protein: CASRRTASTDTQYF

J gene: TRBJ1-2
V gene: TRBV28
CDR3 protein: CAITDRGGGYTF

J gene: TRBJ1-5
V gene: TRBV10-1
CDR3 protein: CASSGDRGDSNQPQHF

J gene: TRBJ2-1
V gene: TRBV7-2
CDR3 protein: CASSLFQGVGNEQFF

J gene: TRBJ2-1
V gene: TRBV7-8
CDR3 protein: CASSSLTGGPNEQFF

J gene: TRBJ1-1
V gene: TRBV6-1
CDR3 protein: CASKSNQNTEAFF

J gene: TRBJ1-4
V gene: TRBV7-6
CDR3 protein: CASSLMSGEKLFF

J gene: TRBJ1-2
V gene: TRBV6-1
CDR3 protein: CASSVTGGLGYGYTF

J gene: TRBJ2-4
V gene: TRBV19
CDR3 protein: CASSQDTRLAVAKNIQYF

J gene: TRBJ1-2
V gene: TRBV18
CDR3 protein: CASSPGTGGNYGYTF

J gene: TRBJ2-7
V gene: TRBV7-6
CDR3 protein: CASSPGTGNLGEQYF

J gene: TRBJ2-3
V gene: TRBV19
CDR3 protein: CASSTPGQGTDTQYF

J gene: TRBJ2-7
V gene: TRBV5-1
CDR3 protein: CASSLQDGSYEQYF

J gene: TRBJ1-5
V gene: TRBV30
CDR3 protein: CAWIAQEGRAYYSNQPQHF

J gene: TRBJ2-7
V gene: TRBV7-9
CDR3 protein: CASSLNTRPRGGSYEQYF

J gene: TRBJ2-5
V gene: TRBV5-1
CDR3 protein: CASSFLAGEETQYF

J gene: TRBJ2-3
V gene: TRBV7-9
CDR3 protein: CASSLAGDPDTQYF

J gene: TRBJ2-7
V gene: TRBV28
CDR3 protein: CASSLPSGGSYEQYF

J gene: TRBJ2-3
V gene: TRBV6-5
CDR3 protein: CASSDRVADTQYF

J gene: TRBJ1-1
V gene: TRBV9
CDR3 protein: CASSVGQGARRTEAFF

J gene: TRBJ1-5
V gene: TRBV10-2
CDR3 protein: CASSEAGGNQPQHF

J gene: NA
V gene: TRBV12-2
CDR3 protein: CASRFPRGLAADEQYF

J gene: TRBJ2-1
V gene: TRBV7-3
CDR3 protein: CASSSASGSVPYNEQFF

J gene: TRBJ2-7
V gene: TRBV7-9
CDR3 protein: CASSPQGAQQYF

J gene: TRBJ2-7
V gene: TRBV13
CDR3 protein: CASSFRAAGQGKEQYF